This TCR beta chain derives from a study of blood T cell repertoires in COVID-19. Produced via immunoSEQ multiplex PCR; TCRdb's table is partial and in-frame only. Of more than 200,000 clones listed, approximately 88% are singletons. The sample holds one count of this clone. The source of this sequence is a man aged 35-49 years with acute or convalescent COVID-19. Sequencing input: peripheral blood.

The CDR3 region is CASSRLADSYEQYF. CDR3 DNA sequence: TGTGCCAGCAGTCGACTAGCGGACTCCTACGAGCAGTACTTC. This chain uses TRBV6-2 or TRBV6-3 with TRBJ2-7; TRBD2 aligns across 9 bases. CDR3 size: 14 residues. Germline V gives CDR1 MNHEY, CDR2 SVGEGT. With 5 bases clipped from V and 0 bases from J, the junction kept 2 bases outside the gene matches.